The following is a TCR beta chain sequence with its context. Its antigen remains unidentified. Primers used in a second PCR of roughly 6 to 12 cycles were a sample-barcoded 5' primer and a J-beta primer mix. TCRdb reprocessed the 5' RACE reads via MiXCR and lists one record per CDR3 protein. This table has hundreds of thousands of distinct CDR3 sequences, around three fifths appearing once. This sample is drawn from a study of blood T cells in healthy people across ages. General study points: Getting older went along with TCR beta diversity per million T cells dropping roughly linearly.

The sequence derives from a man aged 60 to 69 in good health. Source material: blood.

In DNA form, the CDR3 reads TGCGCCAGCAGCGCGGTGCCGAACGAACCGGGGGCCTCCTATAATTCACCCCTCCACTTT. It yields the protein CASSAVPNEPGASYNSPLHF. The V call is TRBV5-1, the J call TRBJ1-6; tentative D call: TRBD1 (6 bases). Germline V gene sequence: CDR1 SGHRS, CDR2 YFSETQ. Trimming removed 4 bases at V and 0 bases at J, with 23 bases between. This CDR3 is 20 amino acids long.